This T cell receptor beta chain came from a study of cytomegalovirus exposure and HLA in healthy donors (dated by TCRdb to the late 2010s). For context, the study as a whole: An earlier analysis of approximately 640 of the donors reported 276 Gb of sequence data and 100 million to 130 million unique TCR beta sequences from 150 million to 200 million T cells. Genome-wide SNP genotypes for about three fifths of the 666 donors were used in a later genetic analysis, which treated that subset as a discovery cohort. Every repertoire in the discovery cohort had been generated on one and the same sequencing platform. Across around 400 genotyped donors of the cohort, an average of roughly 200,000 unique TCR beta nucleotide sequences per donor were sequenced, and 15% to 20% of those sequences were non-productive. An earlier analysis of approximately 580 of the donors used high-throughput TCR beta sequencing to judge whether each TCR beta V gene segment behaved as functional or pseudogenic. Of the 350 to 400 genotyped donors, approximately 82% fell in the genetic ancestry cluster associated with self-reported Caucasian donors. In addition to the first cohort of approximately 650 subjects, a separate validation cohort of 130 or so different subjects was used. The number of typed donors differed by locus: roughly 620-640 for A, B, C, DRB1 and DQB1; 500 to 550 for DQA1; 600 to 610 for DPA1; and roughly 470 for DPB1. The study was designed to test whether signatures of past pathogen exposure could be identified by cataloging public T cell receptors. The study combined high-throughput TCR immunosequencing, statistical association of individual TCRs with disease status, and machine learning to predict cytomegalovirus infection status. In a later analysis, previously published TCR beta repertoires from 550 to 750 donors were re-analyzed and high-resolution HLA genotyping was added so that TCR occurrence patterns could be studied. The later analysis used no new phenotypic data to find candidate immune exposures, relying instead on TCR beta sequences and their occurrence across donors. About 5 DR-DQ haplotypes were handled as single units for association and clustering, since linkage in the cohort was strong. The T cell repertoires of 700 or so subjects were profiled by immunosequencing and related to cytomegalovirus serostatus. Both class I and class II loci were covered by HLA typing, at four-digit resolution. Donor age, sex, ethnicity and CMV serostatus were collected together with the repertoire data. About 280 gigabases of sequencing data and 78 million or so unique TCR sequences were included in an early release covering several hundred HLA-typed donors.

Receptor amplification or capture employed the immunoSEQ multiplex PCR assay. For the multiplex PCR, a mixture combining 60 forward primers for TCR Vbeta segments and 13 reverse primers for TCR Jbeta segments was used. A multiplex PCR assay on genomic DNA amplified the CDR3 region of rearranged TCR beta genes. The Illumina HiSeq System was used to sequence the amplified TCR beta libraries as 87-base-pair reads. In the source study's methods: A later analysis counted approximately 84 million unique TCR beta chains across the approximately 700 repertoires, and approximately 11 million of these chains were shared by at least two donors. A nearest-neighbor algorithm error-corrected the raw reads and collapsed the reads into unique sequences, merging closely related sequences to remove PCR and sequencing errors. Alignment of CDR3 sequences to IMGT reference sequences was used to assign V, D and J gene segments. For a sequence to be retained, a match of at least six nucleotides was required to both a V gene segment and a J gene segment. Rearrangements were classified as productive when the CDR3 lacked stop codons and remained in frame with V and J, and all other rearrangements were classified as non-productive. CDR3 was defined according to IMGT convention as the region running from the second conserved V-encoded cysteine to the conserved J-encoded phenylalanine. The earlier analysis of 500 to 650 of the donors excluded any sequence lacking an unambiguous match to a single V gene segment. An earlier analysis of several hundred of the donors called V segments functional above 56.7% productive rearrangements and segregating when the between-donor standard deviation exceeded 5%. A statistical classification framework was developed to diagnose cytomegalovirus status using the catalog of TCR beta chain sequences. In a later analysis, TCR nucleotide sequences were compared against IMGT/GENE-DB human TR gene sequences so that V and J genes could be assigned. In a later analysis, CDR3 sequences and most-parsimonious VDJ recombination scenarios were assigned using the TCRdist pipeline. In a later analysis, each TCR beta chain was defined by its CDR3 amino acid sequence together with its V-gene family, and reads without a unique V-gene family were excluded. In a later analysis, around 600 highly shared, low-generation-probability nucleotide sequences were removed to address suspected cross-contamination and a sequencing artifact. In a later analysis, a clonal expansion index was calculated for each public chain from normalized within-repertoire ranks of inferred template counts. In a later analysis, generation probabilities were computed with a VDJ recombination model fitted to out-of-frame rearrangements, and the resulting probabilities were checked against IGoR. Hypergeometric tests were used in a later analysis to score TCR-TCR, TCR-HLA and TCR-CMV co-occurrence, with a repertoire-size bias correction applied to the TCR pairs. False discovery rates were estimated in a later analysis by permuting HLA or CMV assignments 20 times. A later analysis grouped co-occurring TCRs with DBSCAN, adding TCRdist sequence similarity when clustering within HLA-allele-positive subsets. For co-occurrence clustering, repertoires with fewer than 30,000 or more than 120,000 public chains were excluded, along with roughly 5 repertoires with anomalous nucleotide sharing. TCRdb limited this immuneACCESS table to in-frame rearrangements with V and J called. A share of clones is missing; checked studies link under half to unresolved V genes, and the rest is unexplained. D and trimming were read from the DNA, whereas the V and J calls and clone size are those reported in that table. Here the sample has around 100,000 clones; approximately 70% occur a single time. The ten most abundant clones make up 3% to 4% of the sample.

A word on this clone: Its antigen is unknown. No much larger clone exists at a distance of one base, and base qualities are not known.

Trimming accounts for 0 bases at V and 4 bases at J, while the number of junction bases matched to no gene is 6. CDR3 length: 15 amino acids, cysteine to phenylalanine. CDR3 DNA only is kept here, 45 bases in frame from base 1. From a lookup of the germline V gene, CDR1 and CDR2 are MRHNA and SNTAGT. General study outcomes and caveats: In vitro tests confirmed that a few of the cytomegalovirus-associated TCR beta chains recognize cytomegalovirus antigens. Compared with equally common non-associated chains, HLA-associated TCR beta chains in a later analysis were more clonally expanded and had lower generation probabilities. The presence/absence analyses assumed that sequencing depth was roughly uniform across donors, and that assumption may not be true. In a later analysis, several top co-occurrence clusters were reported to appear linked to parvovirus B19, influenza, CMV and Epstein-Barr virus. HLA typing was unavailable for some donors at each locus, so association tests used only the typed subset. Linkage disequilibrium might explain the correlated functional status among segregating V segments, but an unknown experimental factor could not be ruled out. The study gave a list of 150 to 200 TCR beta chains associated with cytomegalovirus. In this cohort, only TCR beta chains were sequenced, and detectable features were limited by the absence of alpha or paired-chain data. For the cohort, immune exposure information was limited to CMV serostatus. In an earlier analysis of more than 500 of the donors, most TCR beta V segments appeared in productive rearrangements about 87% or about 30% of the time, broadly matching IMGT annotations. The authors suggested that the approach could potentially be generalized to other disease states and immunological phenotypes. A further reported finding was that TCR beta sequences accurately predicted the HLA-A and HLA-B alleles for most subjects in the first cohort. Assigning TCR associations to individual alleles was difficult when HLA alleles, especially DR and DQ, strongly co-occurred. In a later genetic analysis, fewer N-insertions in productive TCRs were reported among donors in an Asian-associated ancestry cluster than the 666-donor mean. Because counts were too low, some 17 rarely observed V segments, including chromosome 9 orphons, were excluded from the earlier analysis of roughly 580 of the donors. According to a later analysis, TCR association rates differed among HLA loci, with DRB1 alleles showing the most associated TCRs and HLA-C alleles showing the fewest. An association between a missense DCLRE1C variant and V-gene and J-gene trimming of TCR beta chains was found in a later genetic analysis and replicated in an independent cohort. The sequencing pipeline was judged likely to have produced a cluster of highly shared sequence variants as a technical artifact. The classifier was reported to diagnose cytomegalovirus status with high specificity and sensitivity in both the original and validation cohorts. Across donors, most TCR sequences were observed very rarely, whereas some public TCRs were present in many individuals. A later analysis associated 16,951 TCR beta sequences with specific HLA alleles at a false discovery rate of 0.05. In a later analysis, most CMV-associated TCR beta chains were found to appear HLA-restricted, with HLA associations seemingly driven largely by CMV exposure. Some IMGT-functional V segments, including TRBV6-2 and TRBV6-3, could not be distinguished by the 87-base-pair reads and were therefore excluded.

The cohort consisted of some 730 healthy bone marrow donors. At the time of sampling, every cohort member was nominally healthy, though immune exposures that went unrecorded were likely present. The donor tested CMV seropositive, placing the donor among the roughly 270 seropositive members of the cohort. A peripheral blood sample was collected from each donor, and TCR beta sequencing was performed on peripheral blood mononuclear cells. The Qiagen DNeasy Blood Extraction Kit was used to extract genomic DNA from the blood cell samples. This receptor was identified in a man aged 30 to 45 in good health and CMV-seropositive. The chain was built from TRBV6-4 and TRBJ2-7; 7 bases in the junction line up with TRBD2. The sample comprised PBMCs. The CDR3 protein sequence reads: CASSDSGGGVYEQYF. The DNA sequence reads TGTGCCAGCAGTGACTCGGGGGGGGGAGTGTACGAGCAGTACTTC.